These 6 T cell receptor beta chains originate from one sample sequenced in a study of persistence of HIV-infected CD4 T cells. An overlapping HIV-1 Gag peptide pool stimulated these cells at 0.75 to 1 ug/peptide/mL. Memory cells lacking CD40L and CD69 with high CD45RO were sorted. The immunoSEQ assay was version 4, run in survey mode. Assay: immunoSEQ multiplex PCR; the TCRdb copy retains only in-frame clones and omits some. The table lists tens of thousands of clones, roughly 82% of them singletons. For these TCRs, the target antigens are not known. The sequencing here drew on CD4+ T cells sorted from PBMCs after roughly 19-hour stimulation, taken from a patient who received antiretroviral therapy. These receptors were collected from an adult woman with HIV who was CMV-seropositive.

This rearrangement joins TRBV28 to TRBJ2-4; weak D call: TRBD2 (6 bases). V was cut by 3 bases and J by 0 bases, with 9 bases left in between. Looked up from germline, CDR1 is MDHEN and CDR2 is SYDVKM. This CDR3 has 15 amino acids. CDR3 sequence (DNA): TGTGCCAGCAGTTTGGGGGGAGTAGCCAAAAACATTCAGTACTTC. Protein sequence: CASSLGGVAKNIQYF. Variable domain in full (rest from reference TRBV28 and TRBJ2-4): DVKVTQSSRYLVKRTGEKVFLECVQDMDHENMFWYRQDPGLGLRLIYFSYDVKMKEKGDIPEGYSVSREKKERFSLILESASTNQTSMYLCASSLGGVAKNIQYFGAGTRLSVL.

The CDR3 is CASSSQPTGNTEAFF. DNA of the CDR3: TGCGCCAGCAGTTCACAACCGACAGGGAACACTGAAGCTTTCTTT. The chain uses TRBV5-1 and TRBJ1-1; possibly TRBD1 for D (6 bases). This CDR3 has 15 amino acids. V was cut by 5 bases and J by 1 base, with 15 bases left in between. The germline CDR1 and CDR2 sequences are SGHRS and YFSETQ.

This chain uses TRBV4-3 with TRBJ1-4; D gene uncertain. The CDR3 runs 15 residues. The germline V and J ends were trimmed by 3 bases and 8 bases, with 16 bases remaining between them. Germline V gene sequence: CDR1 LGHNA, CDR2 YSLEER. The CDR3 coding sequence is TGCGCCAGCAGCCAGCAGACGATGGCGGAGGAAAAACTGTTTTTT. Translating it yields CASSQQTMAEEKLFF.

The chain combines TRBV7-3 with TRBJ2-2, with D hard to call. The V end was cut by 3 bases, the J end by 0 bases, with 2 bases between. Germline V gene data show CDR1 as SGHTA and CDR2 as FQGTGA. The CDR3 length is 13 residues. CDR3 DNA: TGTGCCAGCAGCTTCACGAACACCGGGGAGCTGTTTTTT. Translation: CASSFTNTGELFF.

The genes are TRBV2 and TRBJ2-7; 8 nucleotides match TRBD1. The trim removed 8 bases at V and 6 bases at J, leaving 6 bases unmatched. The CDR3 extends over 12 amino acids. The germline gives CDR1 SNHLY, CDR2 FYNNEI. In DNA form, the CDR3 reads TGTGCCAGCCAAAAGGACAGGGCCGAGCAGTACTTC. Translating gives CASQKDRAEQYF.

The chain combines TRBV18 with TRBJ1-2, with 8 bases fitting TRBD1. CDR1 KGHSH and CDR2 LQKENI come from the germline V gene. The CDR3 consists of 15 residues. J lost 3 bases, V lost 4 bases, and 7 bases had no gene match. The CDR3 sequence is CASSQNRGFDYGYTF. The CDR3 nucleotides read TGTGCCAGCTCACAAAACAGGGGGTTTGACTATGGCTACACCTTC. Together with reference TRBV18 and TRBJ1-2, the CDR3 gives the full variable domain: NAGVMQNPRHLVRRRGQEARLRCSPMKGHSHVYWYRQLPEEGLKFMVYLQKENIIDESGMPKERFSAEFPKEGPSILRIQQVVRGDSAAYFCASSQNRGFDYGYTFGSGTRLTVV.